The 4 T cell receptor beta chains in this list originate from one sample, sequenced in a study of T cell changes during pregnancy in multiple sclerosis. TCRdb's copy holds only in-frame clones and misses some; the assay was immunoSEQ multiplex PCR. The table lists nearly 40,000 clones, roughly 93% of them singletons. Sequencing used CD4+ T cells from peripheral blood mononuclear cells, obtained before pregnancy. Receptor source: a female donor with multiple sclerosis, enrolled in a pregnancy study.

The rearrangement joins TRBV27 to TRBJ1-1, with a possible D match to TRBD1 (6 bases). The V end was cut by 3 bases, the J end by 1 base, with 12 bases between. Germline V lookup: CDR1 MNHEY, CDR2 SMNVEV (reference sequence). This CDR3 contains 15 residues. CDR3 in amino acids: CASSLDLTGNTEAFF. The DNA of the CDR3 is TGTGCCAGCAGTTTGGACCTGACAGGGAACACTGAAGCTTTCTTT.

The J gene is TRBJ1-1, the V gene TRBV28; perhaps TRBD1 as D (6 bases). The CDR3 has 13 residues. Germline V gene data show CDR1 as MDHEN and CDR2 as SYDVKM. The germline V and J ends were trimmed by 6 bases and 6 bases, with 14 bases remaining between them. CDR3 DNA sequence: TGTGCCAGCAGCCCAACAGGGCCCCCTGAAGCTTTCTTT. Protein sequence: CASSPTGPPEAFF.

The V gene is TRBV11-2, the J gene TRBJ2-7; D possibly corresponds to TRBD2 (6 bases). Trimming took 1 base from V and 1 from J, leaving 14 bases between them. Germline CDR1 and CDR2: SGHAT and FQNNGV. The CDR3 runs 16 residues. CDR3 protein: CASSLVPSDPSYEQYF. Written as DNA, the CDR3 is TGTGCCAGCAGCTTAGTCCCTAGCGACCCATCCTACGAGCAGTACTTC.

This clone came up once. The chain couples TRBV19 to TRBJ2-1; 13 bases fit TRBD2. The CDR3 spans 16 residues. The germline CDR1 and CDR2 sequences are LNHDA and SQIVND (reference sequence). The V and J ends lost 6 bases and 6 bases, in that order; junction bases with no gene match: 8. The CDR3 loop is CASRPRTSGRANEQFF. Written as DNA, the CDR3 is TGTGCCAGTAGACCGAGAACTAGCGGGAGGGCCAATGAGCAGTTCTTC.